This T cell receptor beta chain was documented in a study of T cell repertoires in cytomegalovirus infection. TCRdb re-derived calls from the reads in MiXCR, one entry per CDR3 protein. The sample has around 300,000 distinct CDR3 sequences, roughly 24% seen once. The sample taken for sequencing was PBMCs. This receptor was obtained from a human donor in good health (CMV status not recorded). Some clones in this sample may be carry-over from other donors' samples.

The DNA for the CDR3 is TGCAGTGTTGTCACAGGGGGTTTGGAAACTGAAGCTTTCTTT. Its translation: CSVVTGGLETEAFF. The chain couples TRBV20-1 to TRBJ1-1; 8 nucleotides line up with TRBD1. CDR1 is DFQATT and CDR2 is SNEGSKA in the germline V gene (reference sequence). This CDR3 is built from 14 residues. With 7 bases clipped from V and 5 bases from J, the junction kept 12 bases outside the gene matches.